This is a list of T cell receptor beta chains from one sample in a study of T cells after yellow fever vaccination. TCRdb independently ran MiXCR on the 5' RACE reads; one entry per CDR3 protein. The data contain a few hundred thousand distinct CDR3 sequences, about a sixth of them singletons. The source was PBMCs, collected 5 days after the first yellow fever vaccination. Receptors were obtained from a young man who received the YFV17D yellow fever vaccine. The CDR3 runs from the conserved cysteine through the conserved F or W. Each record gives: J gene, D gene, V gene, clone size, CDR3 protein, CDR3 DNA. D genes are given only for firm matches. The size of a clone is reported for some rows only, either as once, few or many, or as a class for expanded clones.

TRBJ2-6 | . | TRBV5-6 | few | CASSLGQSGANVLTF | TGTGCCAGCAGCTTGGGACAATCTGGGGCCAACGTCCTGACTTTC
TRBJ2-7 | TRBD1 | TRBV30 | . | CACDLGQGMDEQYF | TGTGCCTGTGACCTCGGACAGGGGATGGACGAGCAGTACTTC
TRBJ2-5 | . | TRBV5-1 | . | CASSAGPAQYF | TGCGCCAGCAGCGCCGGTCCGGCCCAGTACTTC
TRBJ2-5 | . | TRBV6-5 | few | CASSYSMAPRETQYF | TGTGCCAGCAGTTACTCGATGGCCCCGAGGGAGACCCAGTACTTC
TRBJ1-2 | . | TRBV28 | few | CASSLLGGANGYTF | TGTGCCAGCAGTTTATTAGGGGGGGCGAATGGCTACACCTTC
TRBJ2-1 | TRBD2 | TRBV11-2 | . | CASSAGRGGKDNEQFF | TGTGCCAGCAGCGCGGGCCGGGGGGGAAAGGACAATGAGCAGTTCTTC
TRBJ2-5 | TRBD2 | TRBV20-1 | . | CSAPRAGGPQETQYF | TGCAGTGCCCCCCGGGCGGGGGGGCCCCAGGAGACCCAGTACTTC
TRBJ1-5 | TRBD1 | TRBV29-1 | . | CSAAGTGENQPQHF | TGCAGCGCCGCTGGGACAGGGGAAAATCAGCCCCAGCATTTT
TRBJ1-1 | TRBD1 | TRBV20-1 | . | CSARAGGQGTEAFF | TGCAGTGCTAGGGCAGGGGGCCAGGGGACTGAAGCTTTCTTT
TRBJ2-5 | TRBD1 | TRBV19 | . | CASSKRDRGAETQYF | TGTGCCAGTAGTAAAAGGGACAGGGGGGCGGAGACCCAGTACTTC
TRBJ2-1 | . | TRBV7-2 | few | CASSLTRMDHLSLFF | TGTGCCAGCAGCTTAACTAGGATGGACCACCTATCCCTGTTCTTC
TRBJ1-4 | . | TRBV27 | . | CASSFQGKGNEKLFF | TGTGCCAGCAGTTTCCAGGGGAAGGGGAATGAAAAACTGTTTTTT
TRBJ1-1 | . | TRBV7-2 | many | CASSLDRNTEAFF | TGCGCCAGCAGCTTGGACAGGAACACTGAAGCTTTCTTT
TRBJ1-4 | . | TRBV20-1 | few | CSALQNEKLFF | TGCAGTGCTTTACAAAATGAAAAACTGTTTTTT
TRBJ2-1 | TRBD2 | TRBV27 | few | CASSSLAGGGHNEQFF | TGTGCCAGCAGTTCCCTAGCGGGGGGTGGGCACAATGAGCAGTTCTTC
TRBJ2-7 | . | TRBV7-9 | . | CASTPTGKPYEQYF | TGTGCCAGCACCCCTACAGGGAAGCCCTACGAGCAGTACTTC
TRBJ1-2 | . | TRBV25-1 | few | CASSGHPRYGYTF | TGTGCCAGCAGTGGACACCCGCGCTATGGCTACACCTTC
TRBJ1-5 | . | TRBV19 | few | CASTRAVYSNQPQHF | TGTGCCAGTACCAGGGCAGTATATAGCAATCAGCCCCAGCATTTT
TRBJ2-3 | TRBD2 | TRBV9 | . | CASSVPRAGGEDTQYF | TGTGCCAGCAGCGTACCCAGGGCGGGGGGGGAAGATACGCAGTATTTT
TRBJ1-2 | . | TRBV12-3/TRBV12-4 | few | CASSSYPGYTF | TGTGCCAGCAGTTCATATCCTGGCTACACCTTC
TRBJ2-7 | . | TRBV7-6 | . | CASSLEGVSSYEQYF | TGTGCCAGCAGCTTAGAAGGCGTAAGCTCCTACGAGCAGTACTTC
TRBJ2-3 | TRBD1 | TRBV6-5 | few | CASSYSRDRGLSDTQYF | TGTGCCAGCAGTTACTCGAGGGACAGGGGGCTTTCAGATACGCAGTATTTT
TRBJ1-5 | . | TRBV20-1 | . | CSASKLNSNQPQHF | TGCAGTGCTAGTAAACTCAATAGCAATCAGCCCCAGCATTTT
TRBJ2-1 | TRBD1 | TRBV7-9 | . | CASSSGDRGREQFF | TGTGCCAGCAGCTCGGGGGACAGGGGACGGGAGCAGTTCTTC